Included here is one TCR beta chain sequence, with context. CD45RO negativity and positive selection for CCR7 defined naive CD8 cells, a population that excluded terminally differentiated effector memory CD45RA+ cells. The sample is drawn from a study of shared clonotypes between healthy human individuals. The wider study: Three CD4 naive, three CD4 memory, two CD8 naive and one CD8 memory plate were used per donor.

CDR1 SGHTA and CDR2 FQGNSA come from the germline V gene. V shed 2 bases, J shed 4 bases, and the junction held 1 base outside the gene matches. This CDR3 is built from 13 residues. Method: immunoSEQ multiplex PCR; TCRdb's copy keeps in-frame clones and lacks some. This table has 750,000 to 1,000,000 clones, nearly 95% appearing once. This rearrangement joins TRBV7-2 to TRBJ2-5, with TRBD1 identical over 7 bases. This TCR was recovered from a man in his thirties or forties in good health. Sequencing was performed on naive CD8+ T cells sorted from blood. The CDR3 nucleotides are TGTGCCAGCAGCTTATGGGACAGAGAGACCCAGTACTTC. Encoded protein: CASSLWDRETQYF.